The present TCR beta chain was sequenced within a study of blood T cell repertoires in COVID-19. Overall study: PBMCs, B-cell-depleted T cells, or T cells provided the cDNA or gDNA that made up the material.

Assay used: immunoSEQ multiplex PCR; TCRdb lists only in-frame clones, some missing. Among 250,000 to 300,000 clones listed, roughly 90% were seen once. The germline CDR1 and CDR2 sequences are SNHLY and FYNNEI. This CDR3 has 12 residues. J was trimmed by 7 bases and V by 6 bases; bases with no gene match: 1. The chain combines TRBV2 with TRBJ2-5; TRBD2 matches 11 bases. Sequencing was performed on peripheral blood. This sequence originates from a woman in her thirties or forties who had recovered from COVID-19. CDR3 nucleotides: TGTGCCAGCAGGGGGACTAGCGGGACCCAGTACTTC. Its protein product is CASRGTSGTQYF.